Listed here are 23 T cell receptor beta chains from one sample, sequenced in a study of blood T cell repertoires in COVID-19. TCRdb's table, derived via immunoSEQ multiplex PCR, lists solely in-frame clones and lacks some. The data show roughly 380,000 clones, about 88% seen once. Sequencing input: peripheral blood. Receptors were obtained from a woman in her thirties or forties with COVID-19, enrolled during active disease.

Worth noting for this clone: The sample has other DNA sequences that encode this CDR3 too. The CDR3 region has the DNA TGTGCCAGCTCACCGGGGCAGGGGAGATATGGCTACACCTTC. Its translation: CASSPGQGRYGYTF. The genes are TRBV18 and TRBJ1-2; D might be TRBD1 (6 bases). Germline values: CDR1 KGHSH, CDR2 LQKENI. The CDR3 has 14 amino acids. V was trimmed by 3 bases and J by 5 bases, leaving 13 bases between them.

The table lists this clone with a few counts. The CDR3 here is CASSYSPPWAGGFNQPQHF. The DNA for the CDR3 is TGTGCCAGCAGTTACTCCCCCCCGTGGGCAGGGGGCTTCAATCAGCCCCAGCATTTT. The V gene is TRBV6-2 or TRBV6-3, the J gene TRBJ1-5; TRBD1 aligns across 8 bases. Germline CDR1 is MNHEY and CDR2 is SVGEGT. This CDR3 is built from 19 residues. V was clipped by 0 bases and J by 3 bases; unmatched bases: 13.

The chain carries TRBV18 and TRBJ1-3, with D unclear. Germline lookup yields CDR1 KGHSH and CDR2 LQKENI. Trimming left V 3 bases short and J 8 bases short, with 8 bases between. The CDR3 has 12 amino acids. Written as DNA, the CDR3 is TGTGCCAGCTCACCTCGCCCAGACACCATATATTTT. It specifies CASSPRPDTIYF.

The chain recombines TRBV19 with TRBJ1-2; D may be TRBD1 (5 bases). Looked up from germline, CDR1 is LNHDA and CDR2 is SQIVND (reference sequence). This CDR3 spans 16 amino acids. The V end lost 6 bases, the J end lost 2 bases, and 19 bases lay between the germline ends. The CDR3 region is CASSSPLGRANYGYTF. As DNA, the CDR3 is TGTGCCAGTAGCAGCCCCTTGGGCAGGGCGAACTATGGCTACACCTTC.

The rearrangement joins TRBV6-6 to TRBJ2-7; 7 positions match TRBD1. The CDR3 contains 15 residues. Trimming cost V 5 bases and J 2 bases; bases outside gene matches: 9. Germline V gives CDR1 MNHNY, CDR2 SVGAGI (reference sequence). CDR3 sequence: CASSPRQGSAYEQYF. DNA of the CDR3: TGTGCCAGCAGTCCTCGACAGGGTAGTGCCTACGAGCAGTACTTC.

The chain couples TRBV7-2 to TRBJ2-3; TRBD2 matches 10 bases. Germline V gene lookup returns CDR1 SGHTA and CDR2 FQGNSA. The V gene end was trimmed by 0 bases and the J gene end by 6 bases; junction bases not matched to a gene: 3. The CDR3 consists of 15 residues. CDR3 protein: CASSLALAGADTQYF. CDR3 bases: TGTGCCAGCAGCTTAGCTCTAGCGGGAGCGGATACGCAGTATTTT.

The chain combines TRBV28 with TRBJ2-7, with a possible D match to TRBD1 (6 bases). V was pared by 3 bases and J by 2 bases, with 8 bases between. Germline CDR1 and CDR2: MDHEN and SYDVKM. There are 13 residues in the CDR3. The DNA for the CDR3 is TGTGCCAGCAGTTTGACAGGCCCCTACGAGCAGTACTTC. Protein: CASSLTGPYEQYF.

The V and J genes are TRBV5-1 and TRBJ2-2; 7 bases are a match to TRBD1. V was clipped by 7 bases and J by 2 bases; unmatched bases: 8. This CDR3 is built from 15 residues. From germline, CDR1 is SGHRS and CDR2 YFSETQ. The CDR3, as DNA: TGCGCCAGCCTCCCGGGACAGCGTAACACCGGGGAGCTGTTTTTT. Translation gives CASLPGQRNTGELFF.

V and J are TRBV7-2 and TRBJ2-7; 7 bases are a match to TRBD2. CDR1 is SGHTA, CDR2 FQGNSA, per germline. Germline trimming cut 4 bases from V and 2 bases from J; bases unmatched to any gene: 14. The CDR3 runs 17 residues. The CDR3 coding sequence is TGTGCCAGCAGCTCCGCCAGGAAAGTGAGCGGGGCCTACGAGCAGTACTTC. Translated: CASSSARKVSGAYEQYF.

This chain links TRBV28 with TRBJ1-1, with a tentative D call TRBD1 (5 bases). Per germline, CDR1 MDHEN and CDR2 SYDVKM. With 6 bases removed from V and 0 bases from J, the gap between germline ends came to 11 bases. CDR3 length: 14 amino acids. The CDR3 sequence: CASSAGSLNTEAFF. CDR3 DNA: TGTGCCAGCAGCGCAGGGTCCTTGAACACTGAAGCTTTCTTT.

V and J are TRBV6-1 and TRBJ1-5; 8 bases are a match to TRBD1. This CDR3 has 20 residues. The trim removed 3 bases at V and 0 bases at J, leaving 16 bases unmatched. Per the germline V gene, CDR1 is MNHNS and CDR2 is SASEGT. This CDR3 is CASSERDRLREIYSNQPQHF. In nucleotides, the CDR3 is TGTGCCAGCAGTGAGAGGGACAGGCTGCGTGAAATATATAGCAATCAGCCCCAGCATTTT.

The rearrangement links TRBV19 to TRBJ1-3, with 7 bases that match TRBD1. The CDR3 has 16 amino acids. The germline gives CDR1 LNHDA, CDR2 SQIVND (reference sequence). Germline trimming cut 3 bases from V and 1 base from J; bases unmatched to any gene: 6. The CDR3 DNA follows: TGTGCCAGTAGTATCGCTCGGGACAGTTCTGGAAACACCATATATTTT. Amino acid sequence: CASSIARDSSGNTIYF.

The chain combines TRBV7-9 with TRBJ2-7; 7 positions match TRBD2. V dropped 4 bases and J dropped 13; count of bases not matched to a gene: 13. CDR3 length: 13 amino acids. Germline lookup yields CDR1 SEHNR and CDR2 FQNEAQ (reference sequence). CDR3 region: CASSSSTGTKLYF. CDR3 coding DNA: TGTGCCAGCAGCTCCTCAACCGGGACTAAGTTATACTTC. Full variable domain (rest looked up from reference TRBV7-9 and TRBJ2-7): DTGVSQNPRHKITKRGQNVTFRCDPISEHNRLYWYRQTLGQGPEFLTYFQNEAQLEKSRLLSDRFSAERPKGSFSTLEIQRTEQGDSAMYLCASSSSTGTKLYFGPGTRLTVT.

The chain links TRBV18 to TRBJ1-1; 8 bases map to TRBD1. This CDR3 is 14 amino acids long. V shed 3 bases and J 4 bases; nucleotides not matched to a gene: 4. The germline V gene encodes CDR1 KGHSH and CDR2 LQKENI. CDR3 region: CASSPLGQGTEAFF. The CDR3 bases are TGTGCCAGCTCACCCCTTGGACAGGGCACTGAAGCTTTCTTT. The full variable domain, with the rest looked up from reference TRBV18 and TRBJ1-1, is NAGVMQNPRHLVRRRGQEARLRCSPMKGHSHVYWYRQLPEEGLKFMVYLQKENIIDESGMPKERFSAEFPKEGPSILRIQQVVRGDSAAYFCASSPLGQGTEAFFGQGTRLTVV.

This clone was seen a few times. The rearrangement links TRBV28 to TRBJ2-1; D may be TRBD1 (6 bases). V was cut by 6 bases and J by 7 bases, with 28 bases left in between. The CDR3 is made up of 18 amino acids. Germline CDR1 is MDHEN and CDR2 is SYDVKM. The CDR3 nucleotides read TGTGCCAGCAGGAAAACTACAGGGCTTGGGGGCGTTGGGAATGAGCAGTTCTTC. Protein product: CASRKTTGLGGVGNEQFF.

The chain joins TRBV7-2 to TRBJ1-1, with D possibly being TRBD1 (6 bases). V was trimmed by 0 bases and J by 0 bases, leaving 14 bases between them. Germline CDR1 is SGHTA and CDR2 is FQGNSA. The CDR3 covers 17 residues. The CDR3: CASSLAGTFPVNTEAFF. The CDR3 nucleotides are TGTGCCAGCAGCTTAGCCGGGACATTCCCCGTGAACACTGAAGCTTTCTTT.

The CDR3 DNA reads TGTGCCAGCAGTCAGACAGGGGACTACTATGGCTACACCTTC. It encodes CASSQTGDYYGYTF. The gene calls are TRBV28 and TRBJ1-2; 8 nucleotides line up with TRBD1. V lost 5 bases and J lost 3; bases outside the gene matches: 5. From germline, CDR1 is MDHEN and CDR2 SYDVKM. The CDR3 runs 14 residues.

The chain couples TRBV28 to TRBJ2-7; 7 bases map to TRBD1. This CDR3 is 15 amino acids long. The germline CDR1 and CDR2 sequences are MDHEN and SYDVKM. V gave up 6 bases and J gave up 0 bases; unmatched junction bases: 8. The CDR3 region is CASRSYRGSSYEQYF. The CDR3 region has the DNA TGTGCCAGCAGATCCTACAGGGGAAGCTCCTACGAGCAGTACTTC.

The chain recombines TRBV15 with TRBJ2-5; maybe TRBD2 (6 bases). V lost 0 bases to trimming and J lost 3 bases, with 8 bases between them. This CDR3 region has 14 residues. Per the germline V gene, CDR1 is LNHNV and CDR2 is YYDKDF (reference sequence). The CDR3, as DNA: TGTGCCACCAGCAGAGATTTAGCGGAAGAGACCCAGTACTTC. Translating it yields CATSRDLAEETQYF.

This chain links TRBV27 with TRBJ1-6; the D gene is possibly TRBD1 (6 bases). Between the trimmed V and J ends, which lost 7 bases and 11 bases, there was a span of 18 bases. CDR3 length: 14 residues. From germline, CDR1 is MNHEY and CDR2 SMNVEV (reference sequence). The CDR3 is CASTPQGKGTPLHF. CDR3 in DNA: TGTGCCAGCACCCCCCAGGGGAAGGGGACACCCCTCCACTTT.

The V gene is TRBV28, the J gene TRBJ1-4; 8 nucleotides align to TRBD1. The germline V gene has CDR1 MDHEN and CDR2 SYDVKM. Trimming removed 6 bases from V and 0 bases from J; junction bases left unmatched: 9. The CDR3 has 17 residues. CDR3 DNA: TGTGCCAGCAGCAAACGACAGGGGACAACAACTAATGAAAAACTGTTTTTT. This sequence encodes CASSKRQGTTTNEKLFF. The whole variable domain, remainder taken from reference TRBV28 and TRBJ1-4, is DVKVTQSSRYLVKRTGEKVFLECVQDMDHENMFWYRQDPGLGLRLIYFSYDVKMKEKGDIPEGYSVSREKKERFSLILESASTNQTSMYLCASSKRQGTTTNEKLFFGSGTQLSVL.

The chain is built from TRBV9 and TRBJ1-6; D is perhaps TRBD1 (5 bases). The CDR3 extends over 16 amino acids. Germline CDR1 SGDLS, CDR2 YYNGEE. V gave up 3 bases and J gave up 2 bases, with 12 bases separating them. CDR3 sequence reads: CASSAIDRAYNSPLHF. In DNA form, the CDR3 reads TGTGCCAGCAGCGCGATAGACAGAGCCTATAATTCACCCCTCCACTTT.

Only one count was recorded for this clone. This chain joins TRBV28 and TRBJ1-2; D is uncertain. The CDR3 runs 14 residues. Germline assignment: CDR1 MDHEN and CDR2 SYDVKM. The V gene lost 7 bases and the J gene lost 6 bases, with 18 bases spanning the gap. CDR3 DNA: TGTGCCAGCACTCTGCGATTTTTTCGCGATGGCTACACCTTC. As protein: CASTLRFFRDGYTF.